The sample holds one count of the clone carrying this T cell receptor (beta chain). Its specificity is not known. This CDR3 has 13 amino acids. Germline assignment: CDR1 LNHDA and CDR2 SQIVND (reference sequence). V shed 8 bases, J shed 2 bases, and the junction held 3 bases outside the gene matches. The data originate from a study of T cell responses to AZD1222 COVID-19 vaccine. Regarding the study as a whole: The sample set comprised mostly white British donors with more females, and clonal diversity was possibly underestimated.

Here immunoSEQ multiplex PCR was the method, and the copy in TCRdb shows in-frame clones only, minus some. The repertoire holds around 140,000 clones, approximately 91% seen once, with under 2% in the top ten. This sequence was found in an adult who received the AZD1222 COVID-19 vaccine. The chain joins TRBV19 to TRBJ1-2, with 9 bases lining up with TRBD1. Here the sequenced sample was peripheral blood, taken 28 days after the second AZD1222 dose. The CDR3 coding sequence is TGTGCCAGTGCAGGACAGGGGAACTATGGCTACACCTTC. It yields the protein CASAGQGNYGYTF. The full variable domain, with the rest looked up from reference TRBV19 and TRBJ1-2, is DGGITQSPKYLFRKEGQNVTLSCEQNLNHDAMYWYRQDPGQGLRLIYYSQIVNDFQKGDIAEGYSVSREKKESFPLTVTSAQKNPTAFYLCASAGQGNYGYTFGSGTRLTVV.